This TCR beta chain derives from a study of neurological immune-mediated disorders. One entry per CDR3 protein results from TCRdb running MiXCR on the 5' RACE reads. The sample consists of tens of thousands of distinct CDR3 sequences, about 10% of them appearing once. This CDR3 has 15 residues. Deletions cut 7 bases from V and 3 bases from J, with 17 bases between. The germline V gene encodes CDR1 SGHAT and CDR2 FQNNGV. Time point denoted: longitudinal time-point 1 (baseline). Unsorted libraries were prepared from 2 million PBMCs that had been stored at -80 C. Only a few counts were recorded for this clonotype.

The chain uses TRBV11-2 and TRBJ2-3; D gene ambiguous. The clonotype comes from a male donor with HTLV-1-associated myelopathy (HAM/TSP). Sequencing was performed on PBMCs. CDR3 loop: CASTPLSSPTDTQYF. The CDR3 DNA sequence: TGTGCCAGCACCCCCCTGAGTAGCCCAACAGATACGCAGTATTTT. Drawing the rest from reference TRBV11-2 and TRBJ2-3, the complete variable domain is EAGVAQSPRYKIIEKRQSVAFWCNPISGHATLYWYQQILGQGPKLLIQFQNNGVVDDSQLPKDRFSAERLKGVDSTLKIQPAKLEDSAVYLCASTPLSSPTDTQYFGPGTRLTVL.